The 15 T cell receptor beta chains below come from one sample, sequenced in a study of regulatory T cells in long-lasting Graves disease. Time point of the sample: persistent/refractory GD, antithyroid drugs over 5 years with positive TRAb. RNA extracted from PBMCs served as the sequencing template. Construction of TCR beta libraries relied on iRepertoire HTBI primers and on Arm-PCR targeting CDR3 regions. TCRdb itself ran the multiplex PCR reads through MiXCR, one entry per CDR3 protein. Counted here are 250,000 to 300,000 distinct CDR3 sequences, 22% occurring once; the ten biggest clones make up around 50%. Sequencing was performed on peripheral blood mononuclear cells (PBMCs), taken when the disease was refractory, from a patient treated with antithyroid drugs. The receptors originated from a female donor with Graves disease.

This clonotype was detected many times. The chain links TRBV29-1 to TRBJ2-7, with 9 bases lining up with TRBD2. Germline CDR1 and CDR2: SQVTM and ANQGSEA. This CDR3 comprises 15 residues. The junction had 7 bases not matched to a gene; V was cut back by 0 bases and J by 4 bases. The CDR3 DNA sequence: TGCAGCGTTGAAGACCCCGGGACTAGCTCTTACGAGCAGTACTTC. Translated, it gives CSVEDPGTSSYEQYF.

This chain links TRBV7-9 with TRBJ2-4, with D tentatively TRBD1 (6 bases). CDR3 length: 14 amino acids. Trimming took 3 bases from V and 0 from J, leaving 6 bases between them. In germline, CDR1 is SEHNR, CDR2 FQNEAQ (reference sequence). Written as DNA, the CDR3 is TGTGCCAGCAGCTTCAGGGGAGCCAAAAACATTCAGTACTTC. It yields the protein CASSFRGAKNIQYF.

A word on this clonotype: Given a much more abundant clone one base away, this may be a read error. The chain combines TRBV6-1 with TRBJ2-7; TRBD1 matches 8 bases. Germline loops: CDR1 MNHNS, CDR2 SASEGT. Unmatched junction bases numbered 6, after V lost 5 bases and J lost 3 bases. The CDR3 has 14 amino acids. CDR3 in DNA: TGTGCCAGCAGTCCGTGGACAGGGAACTACGAGCAGTACTTC. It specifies CASSPWTGNYEQYF.

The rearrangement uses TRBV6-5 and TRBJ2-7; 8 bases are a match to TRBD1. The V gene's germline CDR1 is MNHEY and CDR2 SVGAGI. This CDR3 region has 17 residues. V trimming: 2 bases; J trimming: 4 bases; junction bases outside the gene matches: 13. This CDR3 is CASSYLSDRGRLYEQYF. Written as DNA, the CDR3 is TGTGCCAGCAGTTACCTCAGCGACAGGGGTCGCTTGTACGAGCAGTACTTC.

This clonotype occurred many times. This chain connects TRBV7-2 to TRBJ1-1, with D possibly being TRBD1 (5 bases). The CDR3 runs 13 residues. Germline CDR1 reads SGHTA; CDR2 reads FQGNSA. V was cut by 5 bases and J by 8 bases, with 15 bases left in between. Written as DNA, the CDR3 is TGTGCCAGCAGCCACAGGAGTGGGGGGGAAGCTTTCTTT. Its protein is CASSHRSGGEAFF.

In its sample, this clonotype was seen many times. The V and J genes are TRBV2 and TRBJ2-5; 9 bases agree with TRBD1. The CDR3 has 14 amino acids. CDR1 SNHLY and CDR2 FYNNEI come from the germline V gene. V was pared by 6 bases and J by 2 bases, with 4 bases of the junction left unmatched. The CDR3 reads CASRATGGQETQYF. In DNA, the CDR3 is TGTGCCAGCAGAGCGACAGGGGGGCAAGAGACCCAGTACTTC.

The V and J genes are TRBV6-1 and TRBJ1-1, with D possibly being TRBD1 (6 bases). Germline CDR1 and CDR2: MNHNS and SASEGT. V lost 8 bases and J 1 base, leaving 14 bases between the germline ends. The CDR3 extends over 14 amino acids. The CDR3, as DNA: TGTGCCAGCCTTAACAGGGCTAAGAACACTGAAGCTTTCTTT. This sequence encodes CASLNRAKNTEAFF.

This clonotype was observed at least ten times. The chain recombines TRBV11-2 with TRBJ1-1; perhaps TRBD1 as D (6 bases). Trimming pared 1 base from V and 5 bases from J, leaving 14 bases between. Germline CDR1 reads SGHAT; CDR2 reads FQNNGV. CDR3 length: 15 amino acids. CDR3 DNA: TGTGCCAGCAGCTTAGTGTGGGGGCATGGGACTGAAGCTTTCTTT. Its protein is CASSLVWGHGTEAFF.

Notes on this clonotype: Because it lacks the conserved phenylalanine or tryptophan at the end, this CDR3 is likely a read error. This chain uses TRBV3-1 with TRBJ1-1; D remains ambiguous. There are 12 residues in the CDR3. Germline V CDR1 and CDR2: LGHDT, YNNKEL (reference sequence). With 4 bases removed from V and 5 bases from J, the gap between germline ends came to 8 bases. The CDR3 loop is CASSRGGTEAFL. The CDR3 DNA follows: TGTGCCAGCAGCCGAGGAGGGACTGAAGCTTTCCTT.

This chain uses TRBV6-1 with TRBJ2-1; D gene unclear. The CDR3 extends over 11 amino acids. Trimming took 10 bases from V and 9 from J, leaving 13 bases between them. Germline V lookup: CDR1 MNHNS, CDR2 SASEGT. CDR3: CATNEVGEQFF. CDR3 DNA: TGTGCCACCAATGAGGTGGGTGAGCAGTTCTTC.

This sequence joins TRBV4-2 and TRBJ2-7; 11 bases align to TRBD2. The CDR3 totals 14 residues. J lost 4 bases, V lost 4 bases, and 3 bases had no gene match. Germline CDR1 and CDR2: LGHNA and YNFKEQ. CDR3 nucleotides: TGTGCCAGCAGCCCACTAGCGGGGGCTTACGAGCAGTACTTC. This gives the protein CASSPLAGAYEQYF.

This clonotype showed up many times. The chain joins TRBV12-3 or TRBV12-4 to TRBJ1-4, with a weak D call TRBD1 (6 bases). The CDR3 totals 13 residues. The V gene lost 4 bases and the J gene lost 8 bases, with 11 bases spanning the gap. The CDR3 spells CASSSWGREKLFF. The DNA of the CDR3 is TGTGCCAGCAGTTCGTGGGGGCGGGAAAAACTGTTTTTT.

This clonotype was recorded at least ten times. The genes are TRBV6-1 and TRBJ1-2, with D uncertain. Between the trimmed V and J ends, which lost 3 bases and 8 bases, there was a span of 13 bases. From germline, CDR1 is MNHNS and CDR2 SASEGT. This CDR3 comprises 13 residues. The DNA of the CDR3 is TGTGCCAGCAGTGACCTTTCCCGTGGGGGCTACACCTTC. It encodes CASSDLSRGGYTF.

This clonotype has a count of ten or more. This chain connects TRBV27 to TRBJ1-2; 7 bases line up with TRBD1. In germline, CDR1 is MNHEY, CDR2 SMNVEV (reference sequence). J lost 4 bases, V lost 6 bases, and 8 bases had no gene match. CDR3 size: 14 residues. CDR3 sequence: CASRLNRGSYGYTF. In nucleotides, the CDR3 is TGTGCCAGCAGACTTAACAGGGGAAGCTATGGCTACACCTTC.

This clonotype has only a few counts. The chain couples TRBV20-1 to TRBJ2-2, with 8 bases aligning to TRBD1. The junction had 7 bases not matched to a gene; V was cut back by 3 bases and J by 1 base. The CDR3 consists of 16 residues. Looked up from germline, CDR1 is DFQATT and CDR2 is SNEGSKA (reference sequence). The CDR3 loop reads CSARLQGQVNTGELFF. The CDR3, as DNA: TGCAGTGCTAGGTTACAGGGACAGGTGAACACCGGGGAGCTGTTTTTT.